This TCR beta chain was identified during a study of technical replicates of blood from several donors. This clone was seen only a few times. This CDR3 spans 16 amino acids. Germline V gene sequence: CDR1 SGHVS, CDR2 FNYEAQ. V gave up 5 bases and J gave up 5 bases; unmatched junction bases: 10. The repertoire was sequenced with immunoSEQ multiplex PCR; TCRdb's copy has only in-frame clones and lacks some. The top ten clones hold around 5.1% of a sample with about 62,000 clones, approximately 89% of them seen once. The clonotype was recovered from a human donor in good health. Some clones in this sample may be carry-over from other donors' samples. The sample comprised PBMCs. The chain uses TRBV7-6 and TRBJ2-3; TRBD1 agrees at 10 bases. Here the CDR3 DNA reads TGTGCCAGCAGCGTACGACAGGGGGCGATGAGAGATACGCAGTATTTT. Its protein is CASSVRQGAMRDTQYF. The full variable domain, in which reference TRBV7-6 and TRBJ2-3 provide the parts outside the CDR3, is GAGVSQSPRYKVTKRGQDVALRCDPISGHVSLYWYRQALGQGPEFLTYFNYEAQQDKSGLPNDRFSAERPEGSISTLTIQRTEQRDSAMYRCASSVRQGAMRDTQYFGPGTRLTVL.